The rows below give T cell receptor beta chains drawn from one sample of a study of shared clonotypes between healthy human individuals. Some clones are missing from TCRdb's copy, which holds only in-frame ones; the method was immunoSEQ multiplex PCR. The repertoire has millions of clones, less than 95% of them found once; the top ten carry around 1.1%. The sample comprised naive CD8+ T cells sorted from blood. These TCRs come from a young man in good health. Both conserved end residues are part of each CDR3. The order of the fields is V gene, D gene, J gene, CDR3 length, clone size, CDR3 protein, CDR3 DNA. The D gene is left open where the match is weak. Size tells how often a clone was seen (once, few, many) or the class of an expanded clone, and some rows leave it out.

>TRBV5-6|TRBD2|TRBJ2-7|15|NA
CASSSWVAGAYEQYF
TGTGCCAGCAGCTCATGGGTAGCGGGAGCCTACGAGCAGTACTTC
>TRBV12-5|NA|TRBJ2-5|18|NA
CASGLAREKTGRQETQYF
TGTGCTAGTGGTTTGGCCCGGGAGAAGACAGGGAGACAAGAGACCCAGTACTTC
>TRBV7-9|NA|TRBJ2-6|17|NA
CASSLAHGGAGANVLTF
TGTGCCAGCAGCTTAGCGCACGGAGGGGCTGGGGCCAACGTCCTGACTTTC
>TRBV4-1|NA|TRBJ1-4|14|NA
CASSQGTANEKLFF
TGCGCCAGCAGCCAAGGGACCGCGAATGAAAAACTGTTTTTT
>TRBV27|NA|TRBJ2-7|13|once
CASSLYTSYEQYF
TGTGCCAGCAGTTTATATACCTCCTACGAGCAGTACTTC
>TRBV30|TRBD2|TRBJ2-7|12|NA
CGVSSGGYEQYF
TGTGGGGTATCTAGCGGGGGGTACGAGCAGTACTTC
>TRBV7-9|NA|TRBJ2-7|15|NA
CASSALTGPSYEQYF
TGTGCCAGCAGCGCGCTAACAGGGCCCTCCTACGAGCAGTACTTC
>TRBV27|TRBD2|TRBJ2-7|15|NA
CASRNGLAALYEQYF
TGTGCCAGCAGAAACGGACTAGCGGCCCTTTACGAGCAGTACTTC
>TRBV5-5|TRBD1|TRBJ1-2|15|NA
CASSLAGGFNYGYTF
TGTGCCAGCAGCTTGGCAGGGGGATTTAACTATGGCTACACCTTC
>TRBV14|TRBD1|TRBJ1-2|15|NA
CASSQADRGGYGYTF
TGTGCCAGCAGCCAAGCTGACAGGGGAGGCTATGGCTACACCTTC
>TRBV4-2|TRBD2|TRBJ2-5|19|NA
CASSPNLGLAGMYQETQYF
TGTGCCAGCAGCCCTAACCTGGGACTAGCGGGGATGTACCAAGAGACCCAGTACTTC
>TRBV11-2|NA|TRBJ2-2|14|NA
CASSLGGGTGELFF
TGTGCCAGCAGCTTAGGGGGCGGCACCGGGGAGCTGTTTTTT